A single sample gave rise to the 16 T cell receptor beta chains below, sequenced in a study of blood T cell repertoires in COVID-19 (dated by TCRdb to the early 2020s). Library creation used the immunoSEQ multiplex PCR assay. Not all clones reach the TCRdb copy of this immuneACCESS table, which keeps in-frame sequences only. Checked studies attribute under half of the gap to unresolved V genes and leave the rest unexplained. The sample records under 450,000 clones, roughly 84% of which are singletons. The leading ten clones occupy 2.5% to 3.5% of the sample. Sequencing input: PBMCs or T cells enriched from blood (not recorded which). The origin of the receptors is a woman aged 25 to 39 who had recovered from COVID-19.

V and J are TRBV12-3 or TRBV12-4 and TRBJ1-5; D remains ambiguous. The CDR3 runs 13 residues. Trimming removed 2 bases from V and 4 bases from J, with 6 bases in between. CDR3 DNA: TGTGCCAGCAGTTTATATCCGAATCAGCCCCAGCATTTT. Translated: CASSLYPNQPQHF.

The chain combines TRBV7-9 with TRBJ2-7; the D is unclear. V lost 3 bases, J lost 7 bases, and 13 bases lay in between. The germline gives CDR1 SEHNR, CDR2 FQNEAQ (reference sequence). The CDR3 has 13 residues. CDR3: CASSFSNRDEQYF. The CDR3 DNA reads TGTGCCAGCAGCTTTTCCAATAGAGATGAGCAGTACTTC.

V usage is TRBV5-1 and J usage is TRBJ2-2; 10 bases align to TRBD1. The J segment lost 6 bases and the V segment lost 4 bases, leaving 6 bases of the junction unmatched. The germline V gene encodes CDR1 SGHRS and CDR2 YFSETQ. The CDR3 is 15 amino acids. The CDR3 here is CASSAGTGVSGELFF. The CDR3 DNA sequence: TGCGCCAGCAGCGCCGGGACAGGGGTTTCCGGGGAGCTGTTTTTT. Looking up the rest from reference TRBV5-1 and TRBJ2-2 gives the full variable domain: KAGVTQTPRYLIKTRGQQVTLSCSPISGHRSVSWYQQTPGQGLQFLFEYFSETQRNKGNFPGRFSGRQFSNSRSEMNVSTLELGDSALYLCASSAGTGVSGELFFGEGSRLTVL.

The chain recombines TRBV27 with TRBJ2-3; 9 nucleotides agree with TRBD2. This CDR3 region has 15 residues. Germline V gene lookup returns CDR1 MNHEY and CDR2 SMNVEV (reference sequence). J gave up 1 base and V 5 bases, and 4 bases lay outside the gene matches. The CDR3 reads CASSPRLAGTDTQYF. Here the CDR3 DNA reads TGTGCCAGCAGTCCCCGACTAGCGGGCACAGATACGCAGTATTTT.

V usage is TRBV5-1 and J usage is TRBJ2-1; 7 bases agree with TRBD2. The CDR3 is 15 amino acids. With V trimmed by 1 base and J by 8 bases, 9 bases remained unmatched. The germline CDR1 and CDR2 sequences are SGHRS and YFSETQ. This chain's CDR3 is CASSLSAGDMYEQFF. CDR3 DNA sequence: TGCGCCAGCAGCTTGAGTGCGGGAGATATGTATGAGCAGTTCTTC.

This sequence joins TRBV15 and TRBJ2-1; D possibly corresponds to TRBD2 (5 bases). V shed 5 bases and J shed 4 bases, with 15 bases lying between them. The CDR3 is made up of 15 amino acids. Germline V gives CDR1 LNHNV, CDR2 YYDKDF (reference sequence). As DNA, the CDR3 is TGTGCCACCAGCTGGGCGAGCGGAACTTACAATGAGCAGTTCTTC. This encodes CATSWASGTYNEQFF.

This chain connects TRBV5-4 to TRBJ2-1, with 11 bases identical to TRBD2. Germline CDR1 reads SGHNT; CDR2 reads YYREEE (reference sequence). Trimming took 0 bases from V and 5 from J; bases not matched to a gene: 1. CDR3 length: 15 residues. The CDR3 region has the DNA TGTGCCAGCAGCTTGGGACTAGCGGGAAACAATGAGCAGTTCTTC. This codes for CASSLGLAGNNEQFF. The whole variable domain, remainder taken from reference TRBV5-4 and TRBJ2-1, is ETGVTQSPTHLIKTRGQQVTLRCSSQSGHNTVSWYQQALGQGPQFIFQYYREEENGRGNFPPRFSGLQFPNYSSELNVNALELDDSALYLCASSLGLAGNNEQFFGPGTRLTVL.

The V call is TRBV10-3, the J call TRBJ2-3, with 12 bases matching TRBD2. V lost 6 bases to trimming and J lost 6 bases; unmatched junction nucleotides: 7. Germline V lookup: CDR1 ENHRY, CDR2 SYGVKD. The CDR3 loop spans 15 amino acids. CDR3 residues: CAIRELAGGGDTQYF. The CDR3 DNA is TGTGCCATCAGGGAACTAGCGGGAGGAGGGGATACGCAGTATTTT.

Here the CDR3 reads CATSRESYSNQPQHF. The CDR3, as DNA: TGTGCCACCAGCAGGGAGTCCTATAGCAATCAGCCCCAGCATTTT. The genes are TRBV15 and TRBJ1-5; D not certain. Trimming stripped 3 bases from V and 0 bases from J, with 9 bases between. The length of the CDR3 is 15 residues. CDR1 and CDR2 (germline): LNHNV, YYDKDF (reference sequence). Drawing the rest from reference TRBV15 and TRBJ1-5, the complete variable domain is DAMVIQNPRYQVTQFGKPVTLSCSQTLNHNVMYWYQQKSSQAPKLLFHYYDKDFNNEADTPDNFQSRRPNTSFCFLDIRSPGLGDTAMYLCATSRESYSNQPQHFGDGTRLSIL.

This chain connects TRBV7-2 to TRBJ2-7; the match to TRBD2 covers 9 bases. Germline lookup yields CDR1 SGHTA and CDR2 FQGNSA. After removal of 2 bases from V and 2 bases from J, the junction contained 4 bases not matched to a gene. There are 15 residues in the CDR3. DNA of the CDR3: TGTGCCAGCAGCTTAACGCTAGCGGGAACCTACGAGCAGTACTTC. This sequence encodes CASSLTLAGTYEQYF.

This chain links TRBV19 with TRBJ1-3, with D perhaps TRBD1 (5 bases). There are 14 residues in the CDR3. Trimming removed 4 bases from V and 1 base from J, with 8 bases in between. Germline V gives CDR1 LNHDA, CDR2 SQIVND (reference sequence). CDR3 coding DNA: TGTGCCAGTAGTACAGGGAAGTCTGGAAACACCATATATTTT. It encodes CASSTGKSGNTIYF.

J is TRBJ1-1 and V is TRBV21-1; the D call TRBD1 from the table was never checked on the DNA. TRBV21-1 is noted as a pseudogene. The CDR3 totals 15 residues. CDR3 amino acids: CASSRQGGVNTEAFF. CDR3 DNA: TGTGCCAGCAGCAGACAGGGTGGAGTGAACACTGAAGCTTTCTTT.

Regarding this clone: At the DNA level, this CDR3 is encoded by other sequences in the same sample as well. V and J are TRBV19 and TRBJ2-5, with TRBD2 identical over 7 bases. The V gene's germline CDR1 is LNHDA and CDR2 SQIVND (reference sequence). The CDR3 runs to 14 residues. The trim removed 3 bases at V and 4 bases at J, leaving 5 bases unmatched. The chain's CDR3 is CASSITGGTETQYF. CDR3 sequence (DNA): TGTGCCAGTAGTATTACGGGGGGTACAGAGACCCAGTACTTC.

The V call is TRBV7-9, the J call TRBJ1-1; D is unclear. With 2 bases removed from V and 6 bases from J, the gap between germline ends came to 10 bases. Germline loops: CDR1 SEHNR, CDR2 FQNEAQ (reference sequence). This CDR3 has 13 amino acids. This chain's CDR3 is CASSLIVASEAFF. The CDR3 nucleotides read TGTGCCAGCAGCTTAATCGTAGCTTCTGAAGCTTTCTTT.

The genes are TRBV21-1 and TRBJ1-2; TRBD1, as called in the table, went unchecked against the DNA. TRBV21-1 is a known pseudogene. CDR3 size: 17 residues. CDR3 DNA: TGTGCCAGCAGCAAAGCGCTAGGAGGGGGCAAGGAGGATGGCTACACCTTC. Translating gives CASSKALGGGKEDGYTF.

The chain joins TRBV3-1 (or the pseudogene TRBV3-2) to TRBJ1-6, with TRBD1 as a possible D gene (5 bases). There are 15 residues in the CDR3. In germline, CDR1 is LGHDT, CDR2 YNNKEL (reference sequence). V lost 0 bases, J lost 10 bases, and 13 bases lay in between. The CDR3 here is CASSQDPGVISPLHF. CDR3 nucleotides: TGTGCCAGCAGCCAAGATCCGGGGGTTATATCACCCCTCCACTTT.